The 9 T cell receptor beta chains given below trace back to one sample, sequenced in a study of vaccination and CD4 T cells after COVID-19. With the Oncomine TCR Beta short-read assay, DNA from cultured CD4+ T cells was sequenced. TCRdb passed the PCR reads through MiXCR, listing each CDR3 protein once. The sample contains about 12,000 distinct CDR3 sequences, approximately 55% of which appear only once. Specified treatment: roughly 11-day PBMC culture with coronavirus spike peptide pools or control peptides (ViraFEST assay). These receptors are not linked to any known antigen. Sequences were obtained from CD4+ T cells from blood, cultured in vitro. Every receptor here comes from a human donor who had recovered from COVID-19.

The J gene is TRBJ2-6, the V gene TRBV20-1, with no clear D. This CDR3 contains 14 residues. The V gene's germline CDR1 is DFQATT and CDR2 SNEGSKA (reference sequence). V lost 6 bases and J 0 bases, leaving 9 bases between the germline ends. The CDR3 coding sequence is TGCAGTGCCATAGACAACTCTGGGGCCAACGTCCTGACTTTC. It specifies CSAIDNSGANVLTF.

The chain is built from TRBV20-1 and TRBJ2-3, with D maybe TRBD2 (5 bases). Trimming took off 6 bases at V and 2 bases at J, with 12 bases between the two ends. Germline V gene sequence: CDR1 DFQATT, CDR2 SNEGSKA (reference sequence). The CDR3 runs 13 residues. CDR3 DNA: TGCAGTGCGCCGGGAATCTCCACAGATACGCAGTATTTT. It specifies CSAPGISTDTQYF.

For the CDR3, the DNA is TGCAGTGCTAGAGATTCTGTCATCAACAGGAGGTCCCTCTACGAGCAGTACTTC. It encodes CSARDSVINRRSLYEQYF. The gene calls are TRBV20-1 and TRBJ2-7, with D possibly called TRBD1 or TRBD2 (5 bases each). CDR1 is DFQATT and CDR2 is SNEGSKA in the germline V gene (reference sequence). V was trimmed by 0 bases and J by 3 bases, leaving 24 bases between them. The CDR3 is 18 amino acids.

The rearrangement links TRBV19 to TRBJ1-5; D not certain. V was pared by 2 bases and J by 2 bases, with 10 bases between. Germline V gene sequence: CDR1 LNHDA, CDR2 SQIVND (reference sequence). This CDR3 region has 15 residues. The DNA for the CDR3 is TGTGCCAGTAGTATATGGGGTCGGGGCAATCAGCCCCAGCATTTT. Protein product: CASSIWGRGNQPQHF.

The CDR3 DNA is TGTGCCAGCAGCTTGGTCCGGGGGAACACCGGGGAGCTGTTTTTT. Translated, it gives CASSLVRGNTGELFF. The J gene is TRBJ2-2, the V gene TRBV5-4; D is perhaps TRBD2 (5 bases). The germline CDR1 and CDR2 sequences are SGHNT and YYREEE (reference sequence). The V end lost 0 bases, the J end lost 1 base, and 7 bases lay between the germline ends. The CDR3 spans 15 residues.

This rearrangement joins TRBV24-1 to TRBJ2-3, with D possibly being TRBD1 (5 bases). CDR1 is KGHDR, CDR2 SFDVKD, per germline. This CDR3 spans 16 amino acids. The V and J ends lost 4 bases and 2 bases respectively, with 15 bases between them. CDR3 amino acids: CATSDQGDRVTDTQYF. The DNA of the CDR3 is TGTGCCACCAGTGACCAAGGGGATAGGGTCACAGATACGCAGTATTTT.

V usage is TRBV25-1 and J usage is TRBJ1-5, with 12 bases matching TRBD1. Germline CDR1 reads MGHDK; CDR2 reads SYGVNS. V was clipped by 1 base and J by 8 bases; unmatched bases: 3. The CDR3 contains 15 residues. The CDR3 sequence is CASSESGTGGEPQHF. CDR3 bases: TGTGCCAGCAGTGAATCTGGGACAGGGGGCGAGCCCCAGCATTTT.

This clonotype was detected a few times. The genes are TRBV20-1 and TRBJ1-2; possibly TRBD1 for D (6 bases). CDR1 DFQATT and CDR2 SNEGSKA come from the germline V gene (reference sequence). CDR3 length: 13 amino acids. V lost 8 bases, J lost 3 bases, and 16 bases lay in between. The CDR3 coding sequence is TGCAGTCCCCTGGGGGGGCGCGACTATGGCTACACCTTC. Protein: CSPLGGRDYGYTF.

This clonotype occurred a few times. The V gene is TRBV20-1, the J gene TRBJ1-1; D ambiguous. The V end was cut by 5 bases, the J end by 2 bases, with 18 bases between. Germline-derived CDR1 and CDR2 are DFQATT and SNEGSKA (reference sequence). The CDR3 length is 15 residues. The CDR3 loop is CSAALASLGNTEAFF. The CDR3 DNA follows: TGCAGTGCTGCTCTTGCTTCGCTAGGAAACACTGAAGCTTTCTTT.